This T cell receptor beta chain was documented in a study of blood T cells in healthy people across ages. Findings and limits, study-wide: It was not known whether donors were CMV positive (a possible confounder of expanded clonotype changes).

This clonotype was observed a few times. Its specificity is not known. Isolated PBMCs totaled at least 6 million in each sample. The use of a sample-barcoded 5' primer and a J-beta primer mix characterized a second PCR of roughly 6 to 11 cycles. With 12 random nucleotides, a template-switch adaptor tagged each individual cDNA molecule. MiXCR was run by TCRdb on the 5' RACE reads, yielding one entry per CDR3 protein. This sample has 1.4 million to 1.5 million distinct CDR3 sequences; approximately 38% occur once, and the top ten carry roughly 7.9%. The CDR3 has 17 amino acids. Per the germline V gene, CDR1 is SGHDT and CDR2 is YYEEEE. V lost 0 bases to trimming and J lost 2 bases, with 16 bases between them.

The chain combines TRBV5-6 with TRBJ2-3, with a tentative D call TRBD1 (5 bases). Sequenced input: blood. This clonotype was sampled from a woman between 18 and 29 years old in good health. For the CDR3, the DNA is TGTGCCAGCAGCTTGGGAGCAGGGCCCCTAACCACAGATACGCAGTATTTT. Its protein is CASSLGAGPLTTDTQYF.